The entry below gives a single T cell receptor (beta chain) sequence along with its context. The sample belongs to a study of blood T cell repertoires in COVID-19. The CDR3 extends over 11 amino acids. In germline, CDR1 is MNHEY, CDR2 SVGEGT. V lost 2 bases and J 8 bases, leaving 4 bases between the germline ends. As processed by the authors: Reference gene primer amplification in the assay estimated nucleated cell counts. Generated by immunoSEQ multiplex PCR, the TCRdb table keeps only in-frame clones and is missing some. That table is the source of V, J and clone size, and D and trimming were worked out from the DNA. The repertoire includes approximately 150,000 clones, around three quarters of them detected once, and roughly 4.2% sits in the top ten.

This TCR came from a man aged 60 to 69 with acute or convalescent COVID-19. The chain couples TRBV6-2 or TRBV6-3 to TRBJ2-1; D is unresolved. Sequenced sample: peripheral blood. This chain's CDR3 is CASSYPDEQFF. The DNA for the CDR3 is TGTGCCAGCAGTTACCCGGATGAGCAGTTCTTC.